What follows describes a single T cell receptor beta chain. Its antigen remains unidentified. MiXCR was run by TCRdb on the reads, yielding one entry per CDR3 protein. This sample has about 350,000 distinct CDR3 sequences, with roughly 34% found just once. With 6 bases removed from V and 4 bases from J, the gap between germline ends came to 15 bases. This CDR3 is built from 14 residues. The record originates from a study of T cell repertoires in cytomegalovirus infection. Study results and caveats: HLA-C-restricted, CMV-specific TCR beta clonotypes were dominant ex vivo.

The sequencing here drew on cultured PBMCs, taken from culture after CMV antigen stimulation. V is TRBV12-3 or TRBV12-4 and J is TRBJ1-1, with D perhaps matching TRBD1 (6 bases). The TCR was taken from a human donor in good health (CMV status not recorded). Some clones in this sample may be carry-over from other donors' samples. The CDR3 bases are TGTGCCAGCAGCACGGGGAGCAGGGGCACTGAAGCTTTCTTT. Encoded protein: CASSTGSRGTEAFF.